This TCR beta chain was recorded in a study of identical twins (dated by TCRdb to 2015 to 2016). Notes on the research overall: TCR alpha and beta repertoires from monozygotic twins, unrelated adults of various ages and cord blood were deep-sequenced to test whether fetal clonotypes persist. To rule out contamination, replicate twin experiments were performed at different times with different library preparation protocols.

CDR1 DFQATT and CDR2 SNEGSKA are derived from the germline V gene (reference sequence). Reading from cysteine to phenylalanine, the CDR3 counts 14 amino acids. The entry retains the CDR3 DNA only, 42 bases that are in frame from base 1. Libraries were prepared through 5' RACE. Sequenced on an Illumina HiSeq 2000. Template switching introduced a universal primer binding site; the final cDNA contained a unique molecular identifier, enabling accurate counting of TCR cDNA molecules. First-strand cDNA for TCR alpha and beta chains was synthesized from specific primers in the conserved constant-segment region. To control for contamination, every cDNA library was double barcoded, receiving both a SMART-Mk sample barcode and Illumina barcodes. TruSeq adapter sequences and Illumina sample barcodes were added in two successive PCR steps. TCR alpha and beta cDNA libraries were sequenced on the Illumina HiSeq platform with custom primers. The published analysis was carried out like this. MiGEC processed the raw reads to extract unique molecular identifiers, while MiXCR was used to determine the CDR3 positions. For each individual, recombination models were inferred using an EM algorithm with the repgenHMM and IGoR tools. Shared clonotype analysis was performed with the tcR package in R, normalizing sharing by the product of cloneset sizes. To study raw recombination without the effects of thymic and clonal selection, out-of-frame nonproductive sequences were analyzed. TCRdb trimmed the raw reads at Q25, called clones with MiXCR and kept productive beta chains. Rows merge per CDR3 protein into single entries with the most common DNA and genes. These V and J calls derive from TCRdb rather than the authors' analysis. Across this sample there are roughly 1.6 million distinct CDR3 sequences, with about 31% seen only once. The ten largest account for approximately 0.29% of the sample.

About this clonotype: Its recognized antigen is unknown. No base qualities exist here, and no much larger clone lies one base off it.

Every donor in the study was a healthy Caucasian. Study-wide findings and limitations: In monozygotic twins, out-of-frame TCR alpha sharing was systematically underestimated by recombination models, although the models agreed with sharing between unrelated individuals. Zero-insertion analyses could be partly confounded by invariant T cells such as MAIT and iNKT, although diverse VJ usage argued against such confounding for most clonotypes. In beta out-of-frame sequences, excess twin sharing was weaker, because having fewer shared sequences lowered the signal-to-noise ratio. Because the same donors could not be followed over many years, the conclusions relied on cross-sectional statistical analysis. Out-of-frame TCR alpha sequences shared between twins showed an excess of low generation-probability sequences compared with coincidental sharing between unrelated individuals. Fewer insertions were carried by abundant cord blood beta clonotypes; a weaker similar trend was observed in young adult naive repertoires, while no such trend was observed in memory repertoires.

Material for sequencing was cord blood. The rearrangement combines TRBV20-1 with TRBJ2-1, with a weak D call of TRBD2 (5 bases match). The DNA end is a closer match to TRBJ2-7, so the J assignment may be wrong. The receptor comes from a newborn girl in good health. The nucleotides are TGCAGTGCTAGCTGGAGGTACTCCTACAATGAGCAGTACTTC. It translates to CSASWRYSYNEQYF.